Listed here are 6 T cell receptor beta chains from one sample, sequenced in a study of radiotherapy plus CTLA-4 blockade in lung cancer. Only in-frame clones appear in the TCRdb table, and some are missing; sequencing was by immunoSEQ multiplex PCR. The table has roughly 75,000 clones, around 78% seen once. The material sequenced was peripheral blood, taken from a patient treated with radiotherapy plus ipilimumab. Source of these receptors: a human donor with non-small cell lung cancer whose response to radiotherapy plus ipilimumab could not be evaluated. Some clones in this sample may be carry-over from other donors' samples.

This rearrangement joins TRBV18 to TRBJ1-4, with D unclear. Trimming pared 0 bases from V and 7 bases from J, leaving 12 bases between. Germline V gene data show CDR1 as KGHSH and CDR2 as LQKENI. This CDR3 is built from 15 residues. CDR3 nucleotide sequence: TGTGCCAGCTCACCACCGACGACTTTCGGTGAAAAACTGTTTTTT. This translates into CASSPPTTFGEKLFF.

This clone occurred once. The V gene is TRBV5-6, the J gene TRBJ2-7; TRBD2 might be the D (5 bases). This CDR3 has 15 amino acids. Trimming took off 1 base at V and 0 bases at J, with 11 bases between the two ends. The germline V gene encodes CDR1 SGHDT and CDR2 YYEEEE. This chain's CDR3 is CASSLTGGPSYEQYF. The CDR3 bases are TGTGCCAGCAGCTTGACGGGCGGGCCCTCCTACGAGCAGTACTTC.

The chain couples TRBV6-1 to TRBJ2-5; maybe TRBD1 (5 bases). The CDR3 runs 13 residues. CDR1 and CDR2 (germline): MNHNS, SASEGT. Trimming pared 8 bases from V and 2 bases from J, leaving 12 bases between. For the CDR3, the DNA is TGTGCCAGCGGGGCTACTCGTCAAGAGACCCAGTACTTC. Translating gives CASGATRQETQYF.

This clone has a handful of counts. The V and J genes are TRBV18 and TRBJ2-4; 12 bases fit TRBD1. Germline loops: CDR1 KGHSH, CDR2 LQKENI. The V gene end was trimmed by 0 bases and the J gene end by 4 bases; junction bases not matched to a gene: 4. This CDR3 is built from 17 residues. The CDR3 bases are TGTGCCAGCTCACCACCCGGGACAGGGGGCCTGAAAAACATTCAGTACTTC. It encodes CASSPPGTGGLKNIQYF.

In its sample, this clone was seen once. The V gene is TRBV9, the J gene TRBJ1-2; no clear D gene. This CDR3 region has 13 residues. From germline, CDR1 is SGDLS and CDR2 YYNGEE. Trimming cost V 3 bases and J 0 bases, with 6 bases left between them. CDR3: CASSGASNYGYTF. CDR3 nucleotides: TGTGCCAGCAGCGGGGCCTCTAACTATGGCTACACCTTC.

This clone was observed a handful of times. This sequence joins TRBV5-8 and TRBJ2-5, with TRBD1 matching over 7 bases. The ends lost 3 bases at V and 1 base at J; junction bases unmatched: 15. The CDR3 is 18 residues long. Per the germline V gene, CDR1 is SGHTS and CDR2 is YDEGEE. For the CDR3, the DNA is TGTGCCAGCAGCTCCCCGGGTAGACAGGGTGATGTCCAAGAGACCCAGTACTTC. Translated, it gives CASSSPGRQGDVQETQYF.